This record concerns one T cell receptor (beta chain) sequence. Its antigen remains undetermined. The sample holds no much larger clone one base away, and base qualities are not on file. CDR1 and CDR2 are read off the germline V gene as MNHEY and SVGAGI. V is trimmed back by 2 bases and J by 5 bases, and the junction contains 7 bases that no gene match accounts for. The CDR3 runs 15 amino acids, cysteine and phenylalanine included. Left in the record is the CDR3 DNA by itself, 45 bases read in frame from the first base. TCRbeta CDR3 regions were amplified from genomic DNA by means of the immunoSEQ Assay, a bias-controlled multiplex PCR. The original methods were these. Nucleated cell counts per sample were estimated from amplification of reference gene primers within the assay. Sequence reads were collapsed and filtered to measure the absolute abundance of every unique TCRbeta CDR3 rearrangement. For each sample, productive Simpson clonality was calculated as the square root of Simpson's diversity index across productive rearrangements. The table comes from immuneACCESS by way of TCRdb, which keeps in-frame sequences with V and J called. Part of the clones is missing from these tables; in studies checked, under half for an unresolved V gene and the rest for unknown reasons. That table is the source of V, J and clone size, and D and trimming were worked out from the DNA. This sample is represented by over 400,000 clones; roughly 89% of them were singletons. The ten most abundant clones make up 1.4% of the sample.

This record belongs to a study of blood T cell repertoires in COVID-19 (dated by TCRdb to the early 2020s). At the level of the whole study: Samples from collaborators originated in the United States, Italy and Spain and spanned both the acute and convalescent phases of COVID-19. The prospective study material was composed of cDNA or gDNA derived from T cells, B-cell-depleted T cells, or PBMCs. Deeply sampled blood TCRbeta repertoires from subjects exposed to, actively infected with, or recovered from COVID-19 were included in the dataset. The repertoires were released in a freely available public database meant as a resource for research on the immune response to SARS-CoV-2. Samples came from the ongoing ImmuneRACE study (first 160 participants) plus 1,254 subjects from 6 global collaborators. A de-identified subject ID, COVID-19 status, age in years and sex were almost always included in the sample metadata. Where HLA class I and class II types were available, the types were taken from metadata supplied by the sample provider, not from assay-based typing. Study-level results and caveats: The amount of clinical and demographic metadata varied by source and participant and was provided uncurated.

Each collaborating institution followed its own protocols to collect whole blood in K2EDTA tubes. For TCRbeta analysis, collaborator samples were shipped as frozen whole blood, as isolated PBMCs, or as DNA extracted from either sample type. Source material: peripheral blood. The receptor was isolated from a woman in her thirties with active or convalescent COVID-19. The rearranged chain carries TRBV6-5 and TRBJ2-3; 7 central bases correspond to TRBD1. The CDR3 region: CASSYDGTERDTQYF. The sequence in DNA is TGTGCCAGCAGTTACGACGGGACAGAAAGAGATACGCAGTATTTT.